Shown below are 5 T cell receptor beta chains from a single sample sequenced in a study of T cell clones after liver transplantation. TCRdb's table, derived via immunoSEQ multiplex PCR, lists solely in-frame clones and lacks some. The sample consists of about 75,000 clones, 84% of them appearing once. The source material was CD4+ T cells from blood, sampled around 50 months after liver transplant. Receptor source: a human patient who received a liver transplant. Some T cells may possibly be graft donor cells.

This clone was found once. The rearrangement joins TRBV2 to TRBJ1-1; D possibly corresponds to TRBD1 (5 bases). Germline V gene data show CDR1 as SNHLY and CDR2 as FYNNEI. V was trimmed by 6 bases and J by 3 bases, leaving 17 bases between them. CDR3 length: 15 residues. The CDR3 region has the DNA TGTGCCAGCAGGATCGCCTGGGGGGAGGACACTGAAGCTTTCTTT. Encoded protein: CASRIAWGEDTEAFF.

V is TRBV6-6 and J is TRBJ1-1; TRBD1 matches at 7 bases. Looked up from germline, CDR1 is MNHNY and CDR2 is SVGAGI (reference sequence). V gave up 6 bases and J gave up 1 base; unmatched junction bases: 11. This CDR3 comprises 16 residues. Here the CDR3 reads CASRPDRADPNTEAFF. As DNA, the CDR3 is TGTGCCAGCAGACCCGACAGGGCTGACCCGAACACTGAAGCTTTCTTT.

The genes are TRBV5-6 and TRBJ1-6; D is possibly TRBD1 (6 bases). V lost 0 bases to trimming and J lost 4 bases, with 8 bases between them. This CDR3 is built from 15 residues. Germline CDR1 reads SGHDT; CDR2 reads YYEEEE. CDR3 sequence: CASSLGQGYNSPLHF. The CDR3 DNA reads TGTGCCAGCAGCTTGGGGCAGGGGTATAATTCACCCCTCCACTTT.

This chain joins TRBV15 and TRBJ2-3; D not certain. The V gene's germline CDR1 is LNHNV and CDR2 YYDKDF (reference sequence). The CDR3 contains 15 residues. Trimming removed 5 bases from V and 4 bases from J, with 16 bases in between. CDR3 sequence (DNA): TGTGCCACCAGCCCGACAAGCCCGCCGGCAGATACGCAGTATTTT. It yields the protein CATSPTSPPADTQYF. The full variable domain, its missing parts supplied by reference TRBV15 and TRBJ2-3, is DAMVIQNPRYQVTQFGKPVTLSCSQTLNHNVMYWYQQKSSQAPKLLFHYYDKDFNNEADTPDNFQSRRPNTSFCFLDIRSPGLGDTAMYLCATSPTSPPADTQYFGPGTRLTVL.

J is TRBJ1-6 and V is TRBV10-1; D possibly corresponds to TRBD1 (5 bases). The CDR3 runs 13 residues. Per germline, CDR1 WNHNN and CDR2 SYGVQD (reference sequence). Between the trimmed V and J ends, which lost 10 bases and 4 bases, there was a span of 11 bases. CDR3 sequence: CAITQDYNSPLHF. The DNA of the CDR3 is TGCGCCATAACACAGGATTATAATTCACCCCTCCACTTT.